What follows are 15 T cell receptor beta chains derived from one specimen sequenced in a study of T cells in Graves' hyperthyroidism and ophthalmopathy. The TCR beta CDR3 regions underwent amplification using RNA transcripts as the source. A first-round RT-PCR of the TCR CDR3 used the HTBI primer set. MiXCR was run by TCRdb on the multiplex PCR reads, yielding one entry per CDR3 protein. Among fewer than 850,000 distinct CDR3 sequences, 17% were seen once, and the ten largest hold 15% to 18%. Sequences were obtained from blood. Receptors were obtained from a man aged 45-65 years with Graves' hyperthyroidism.

The V and J genes are TRBV7-6 and TRBJ2-1; D uncertain. V was shortened by 2 bases and J by 8 bases, with 16 bases between the two germline ends. The V gene's germline CDR1 is SGHVS and CDR2 FNYEAQ. The CDR3 contains 15 residues. As DNA, the CDR3 is TGTGCCAGCAGCTTATGGGCGGAGAGCGCCGATGAGCAGTTCTTC. Its protein is CASSLWAESADEQFF.

The CDR3 spells CASSIAGRSYNEQFF. The CDR3 coding sequence is TGTGCCAGTAGTATAGCCGGGAGGTCCTACAATGAGCAGTTCTTC. The V and J genes are TRBV19 and TRBJ2-1; 7 bases line up with TRBD2. This CDR3 region has 15 residues. Germline V lookup: CDR1 LNHDA, CDR2 SQIVND (reference sequence). V gave up 1 base and J gave up 1 base; unmatched junction bases: 1.

This clonotype was counted at least ten times. The chain couples TRBV2 to TRBJ1-2; 7 bases are a match to TRBD1. With 1 base clipped from V and 1 base from J, the junction kept 3 bases outside the gene matches. Germline CDR1 and CDR2: SNHLY and FYNNEI. The CDR3 sequence is 15 residues long. The CDR3 reads CASSEGQGVNYGYTF. CDR3 bases: TGTGCCAGCAGTGAAGGACAGGGCGTTAACTATGGCTACACCTTC.

In its sample, this clonotype was seen many times. The chain employs TRBV27 and TRBJ2-1; D is possibly TRBD2 (6 bases). With 7 bases removed from V and 7 bases from J, the gap between germline ends came to 14 bases. The CDR3 length is 13 residues. The germline V gene has CDR1 MNHEY and CDR2 SMNVEV (reference sequence). CDR3: CASKNSGRNEQFF. CDR3 DNA: TGTGCCAGCAAGAATAGCGGTAGGAATGAGCAGTTCTTC.

This clonotype appeared many times. The chain combines TRBV28 with TRBJ2-3; D remains ambiguous. The germline V gene has CDR1 MDHEN and CDR2 SYDVKM. V lost 4 bases and J 2 bases, leaving 4 bases between the germline ends. The CDR3 is 12 amino acids. CDR3 DNA sequence: TGTGCCAGCAGTTCGTTCACAGATACGCAGTATTTT. Translation: CASSSFTDTQYF.

This chain joins TRBV20-1 and TRBJ2-1, with TRBD2 identical over 8 bases. Germline lookup yields CDR1 DFQATT and CDR2 SNEGSKA (reference sequence). The CDR3 is 19 amino acids. Trimming took 3 bases from V and 8 from J; bases not matched to a gene: 24. The CDR3 spells CSARGSRGAGAGVIDEQFF. For the CDR3, the DNA is TGCAGTGCTAGGGGATCACGGGGGGCGGGAGCGGGAGTGATCGATGAGCAGTTCTTC.

This clonotype was counted between two and nine times. V and J are TRBV11-2 and TRBJ2-2; TRBD2 aligns across 13 bases. V lost 5 bases, J lost 6 bases, and 6 bases stayed unmatched. CDR3 length equals 16 residues. The V gene's germline CDR1 is SGHAT and CDR2 FQNNGV. CDR3 residues: CASSTRTSGSSGELFF. The CDR3 region has the DNA TGTGCCAGCAGCACCCGGACTAGCGGGAGTTCCGGGGAGCTGTTTTTT.

In this sample, this clonotype turned up many times. This sequence joins TRBV2 and TRBJ2-7; TRBD2 matches at 7 bases. J lost 6 bases, V lost 2 bases, and 10 bases had no gene match. The V gene's germline CDR1 is SNHLY and CDR2 FYNNEI. CDR3 size: 15 residues. CDR3 in DNA: TGTGCCAGCAGTGAAAGAGCGCGGGAGTTCGGCGAGCAGTACTTC. Residues: CASSERAREFGEQYF.

The table lists this clonotype with many counts. The V and J genes are TRBV2 and TRBJ1-2; D may be TRBD1 (5 bases). Between the trimmed V and J ends, which lost 3 bases and 3 bases, there was a span of 8 bases. Germline values: CDR1 SNHLY, CDR2 FYNNEI. The CDR3 is 13 residues long. For the CDR3, the DNA is TGTGCCAGCAGTGATGACAGCGACTATGGCTACACCTTC. This gives the protein CASSDDSDYGYTF.

This rearrangement joins TRBV4-1 to TRBJ2-3; the D is unclear. From germline, CDR1 is MGHRA and CDR2 YSYEKL. The CDR3 runs 14 residues. V was cut by 0 bases and J by 2 bases, with 6 bases left in between. The DNA of the CDR3 is TGCGCCAGCAGCCAAGATCGCCTCACAGATACGCAGTATTTT. Translation gives CASSQDRLTDTQYF.

Only one count was recorded for this clonotype. This chain connects TRBV6-1 to TRBJ2-7, with D possibly TRBD2 on 6 matching bases. This CDR3 region has 15 residues. Germline lookup yields CDR1 MNHNS and CDR2 SASEGT. V lost 6 bases and J lost 3, with 18 bases in between. CDR3 in DNA: TGTGCCAGCAGAAAAGAGACTAGGCGGAACTACGAGCAGTACTTC. Translation gives CASRKETRRNYEQYF.

As to this clonotype: A read error may be the cause here, since a much bigger clone is one base away. The chain recombines TRBV12-3 or TRBV12-4 with TRBJ2-3, with a possible D match to TRBD1 (6 bases). The CDR3 has 15 amino acids. The CDR3: CASRVQGSYTDTRYF. The CDR3 region has the DNA TGTGCCAGCAGGGTACAGGGCTCTTACACAGATACGCGGTATTTT.

The chain carries TRBV28 and TRBJ2-7; 8 bases line up with TRBD2. V shed 8 bases, J shed 3 bases, and the junction held 18 bases outside the gene matches. The germline CDR1 and CDR2 sequences are MDHEN and SYDVKM. The CDR3 is 17 amino acids. CDR3 sequence reads: CASGGGVWSGGGYEQYF. CDR3 DNA: TGTGCCAGCGGTGGGGGGGTTTGGTCCGGGGGGGGCTACGAGCAGTACTTC.

This clonotype was seen ten or more times. The chain couples TRBV10-2 to TRBJ2-7, with no clear D. Germline lookup yields CDR1 WSHSY and CDR2 SAAADI. V lost 1 base and J 6 bases, leaving 10 bases between the germline ends. The CDR3 covers 13 residues. The DNA for the CDR3 is TGCGCCAGCAGTGAGTTGCCTTTGGGCGAGCAGTACTTC. This sequence encodes CASSELPLGEQYF.

This clonotype showed up many times. This chain uses TRBV2 with TRBJ2-1, with D hard to call. V lost 6 bases and J lost 2, with 5 bases in between. Germline-derived CDR1 and CDR2 are SNHLY and FYNNEI. The CDR3 spans 12 residues. In DNA form, the CDR3 reads TGTGCCAGCAGGGACCCCTACAATGAGCAGTTCTTC. Its protein is CASRDPYNEQFF.